This is a list of T cell receptor beta chains from one sample in a study of T-cell reconstitution after alpha-beta-depleted transplantation in children. TCRdb processed the PCR reads anew with MiXCR; each CDR3 protein has one entry. The sample includes 550,000 to 600,000 distinct CDR3 sequences, under 30% of them seen just once. The material was PBMCs, mostly from graft donor cells, obtained 360 days after TCRalphabeta/CD19-depleted stem cell transplant. These receptors came from a boy in the first two years of life who had a stem cell transplant for acute myeloid leukemia, so the T cells may come from the graft donor. Both conserved end residues are part of each CDR3. The order of the fields is V gene, J gene, clone size, D gene, CDR3 protein, CDR3 DNA. The D gene is left open where the match is weak. Clone sizes are given selectively: once, few, many, or a class where the clone is expanded.

>TRBV20-1|TRBJ2-5|.|.
CSVECKETQYF
TGCAGTGTAGAATGTAAAGAGACCCAGTACTTC
>TRBV4-3|TRBJ2-3|.|.
CASSQEGGASDTQYF
TGCGCCAGCAGCCAAGAGGGTGGAGCGTCAGATACGCAGTATTTT
>TRBV29-1|TRBJ2-4|.|.
CSVMTGDLAKNIQYF
TGCAGCGTTATGACAGGAGACCTAGCCAAAAACATTCAGTACTTC
>TRBV5-1|TRBJ1-1|.|.
CASSYNQGMNTEAFF
TGCGCCAGCAGCTACAACCAGGGCATGAACACTGAAGCTTTCTTT
>TRBV20-1|TRBJ1-1|.|.
CSARPGRVTEAFF
TGCAGTGCTAGACCAGGGCGGGTCACTGAAGCTTTCTTT
>TRBV5-1|TRBJ2-5|.|TRBD2
CASSRGGLAGTQETQYF
TGCGCCAGCAGCCGTGGAGGGCTAGCGGGGACCCAAGAGACCCAGTACTTC
>TRBV12-3/TRBV12-4|TRBJ2-1|.|.
CASSLAGPQTGSSYNEQFF
TGTGCCAGCAGTTTGGCGGGACCCCAGACGGGCTCCTCCTACAATGAGCAGTTCTTC
>TRBV25-1|TRBJ2-5|many|.
CASSGFGRLFQETQYF
TGTGCCAGCAGTGGGTTTGGCCGCCTATTCCAAGAGACCCAGTACTTC
>TRBV20-1|TRBJ1-2|many|.
CSASFPRGYTF
TGCAGTGCTAGTTTTCCTCGGGGCTACACCTTC
>TRBV28|TRBJ1-1|.|.
CASSTNQVTF
TGTGCCAGCAGTACCAATCAGGTTACCTTT
>TRBV20-1|TRBJ2-7|.|.
CSARDMEENF
TGCAGTGCTAGAGACATGGAGGAGAACTTC
>TRBV2|TRBJ2-1|.|.
CASFRFDGTYNEQFF
TGTGCCAGCTTTCGCTTTGACGGAACCTACAATGAGCAGTTCTTC
>TRBV10-3|TRBJ2-1|.|TRBD1
CAISQTPGQGTMGQFF
TGTGCCATCAGCCAGACCCCGGGACAGGGTACAATGGGGCAGTTCTTC
>TRBV12-3/TRBV12-4|TRBJ2-3|few|TRBD2
CASSLTRTRVSDTQYF
TGTGCCAGCAGTCTAACTCGGACTAGGGTCTCCGATACGCAGTATTTT
>TRBV6-1|TRBJ2-7|.|.
CASSAYSGKPYYEQYF
TGTGCCAGCAGTGCCTATTCCGGGAAGCCCTACTACGAGCAGTACTTC
>TRBV15|TRBJ2-7|many|.
CATSIRGQEGDEQYF
TGTGCCACCAGCATCCGAGGGCAGGAGGGCGACGAGCAGTACTTC
>TRBV7-2|TRBJ2-7|.|TRBD2
CASSLRSLAGASYEQYF
TGTGCCAGCAGCTTAAGGAGTCTAGCGGGGGCCTCCTACGAGCAGTACTTC
>TRBV6-5|TRBJ2-5|many|.
CASSYRSGRQETQYF
TGTGCCAGCAGTTACCGGTCAGGGCGACAAGAGACCCAGTACTTC
>TRBV4-3|TRBJ2-1|many|TRBD1
CASSQLLRDRGYNEQFF
TGCGCCAGCAGCCAACTACTCCGGGACAGGGGTTACAATGAGCAGTTCTTC
>TRBV12-3/TRBV12-4|TRBJ1-2|.|.
CASSPQEYYGYTF
TGTGCCAGCAGTCCTCAAGAGTACTATGGCTACACCTTC
>TRBV5-1|TRBJ2-5|few|TRBD1
CASSLAYRGTGQETQYF
TGCGCCAGCAGCTTGGCCTACAGGGGAACGGGCCAAGAGACCCAGTACTTC
>TRBV6-5|TRBJ1-1|many|.
CASSRNTEAFF
TGTGCCAGCAGCCGGAACACTGAAGCTTTCTTT
>TRBV28|TRBJ2-5|.|.
CASSALRVQETQYF
TGTGCCAGCAGTGCCCTCAGGGTCCAAGAGACCCAGTACTTC
>TRBV5-6|TRBJ2-5|few|.
CASSLAQAGSDQYF
TGTGCCAGCAGCTTGGCGCAGGCCGGGTCGGACCAGTACTTC
>TRBV12-3/TRBV12-4|TRBJ2-1|many|.
CASSLRSGVTGNEQFF
TGTGCCAGCAGTTTAAGGAGCGGGGTAACAGGGAATGAGCAGTTCTTC
>TRBV6-5|TRBJ2-3|many|.
CASSYPQTSTDTQYF
TGTGCCAGCAGTTACCCACAGACTAGCACAGATACGCAGTATTTT
>TRBV12-3/TRBV12-4|TRBJ1-6|.|TRBD1
CASGGTGGRGVSPLHF
TGTGCCAGCGGTGGGACAGGGGGGCGTGGAGTTTCACCCCTCCACTTT
>TRBV7-9|TRBJ2-5|many|TRBD2
CASGGGQETQYF
TGTGCCAGCGGCGGGGGCCAAGAGACCCAGTACTTC
>TRBV20-1|TRBJ2-5|.|.
CSARDRRPHETQYF
TGCAGTGCTAGAGATCGGAGACCCCACGAGACCCAGTACTTC
>TRBV12-3/TRBV12-4|TRBJ2-1|many|TRBD2
CASRHVAGGLGLRTEQFF
TGTGCCAGCAGACATGTCGCGGGGGGCTTAGGATTGAGGACTGAGCAGTTCTTC
>TRBV12-3/TRBV12-4|TRBJ2-1|.|TRBD1
CASTLQGAGDEQFF
TGTGCCAGCACCTTACAGGGGGCGGGGGATGAGCAGTTCTTC
>TRBV18|TRBJ2-3|few|.
CASSPPWVSDTQYF
TGTGCCAGCTCACCACCGTGGGTTTCAGATACGCAGTATTTT
>TRBV4-2|TRBJ1-3|.|.
CASSQASISGNTIYF
TGTGCCAGCAGCCAAGCCTCGATCTCTGGAAACACCATATATTTT
>TRBV6-2/TRBV6-3|TRBJ2-3|.|.
CASQPRLVTDTQYF
TGTGCCAGTCAACCCCGCCTGGTTACAGATACGCAGTATTTT
>TRBV6-5|TRBJ1-5|.|TRBD1
CASSYGTGGYSNQPQHF
TGTGCCAGCAGTTACGGCACAGGGGGCTATAGCAATCAGCCCCAGCATTTT
>TRBV7-2|TRBJ2-1|.|TRBD1
CASSLARDSQYNEQFF
TGTGCCAGCAGCTTAGCCAGGGACAGCCAATACAATGAGCAGTTCTTC
>TRBV7-2|TRBJ1-4|few|.
CASSLVHNEKLFF
TGTGCCAGCAGCTTAGTCCATAATGAAAAACTGTTTTTT